The clone carrying this TCR beta chain has more than one count but fewer than ten. Produced via immunoSEQ multiplex PCR; TCRdb's table is partial and in-frame only. The profile shows tens of thousands of clones, about 84% of them singletons. The V gene lost 2 bases and the J gene lost 6 bases, with 13 bases spanning the gap. The germline CDR1 and CDR2 sequences are SSHAT and FNYEAQ (reference sequence). This CDR3 has 15 residues. The entry originates in a study of blood T cell repertoires in COVID-19. The overall study: Acute-phase and convalescent COVID-19 samples originated in the United States, Italy and Spain. Sources were T cells, B-cell-depleted T cells, or PBMCs; the material itself was cDNA or gDNA.

V usage is TRBV7-7 and J usage is TRBJ2-2; D not certain. This sequence was found in a man older than 75 with active or convalescent COVID-19. Sequencing was carried out using peripheral blood. For the CDR3, the DNA is TGTGCCAGCAGCTTATCCGTAATGGGCTCCGGGGAGCTGTTTTTT. Protein: CASSLSVMGSGELFF.